This TCR beta chain was observed in a study of OX40 agonist ivuxolimab in advanced cancers. Across the study: Patients were dosed with the agonistic anti-OX40 (CD134) antibody ivuxolimab. Findings and caveats of the study: Determination of antigen specificity was not performed for the expanded peripheral T cells.

In the case of this clone: Its antigen is undetermined.

Only in-frame clones appear in the TCRdb table, and some are missing; sequencing was by immunoSEQ multiplex PCR. The sample lists some 59,000 clones, about nine tenths occurring once. Trimming took 1 base from V and 0 from J, leaving 6 bases between them. Per germline, CDR1 GTSNPN and CDR2 SVGIG (reference sequence). The CDR3 has 14 residues. Samples of blood were obtained at baseline, on cycle 4 day 1, and on cycle 7 day 1. The receptor was isolated from an adult with an advanced solid tumor such as melanoma, head and neck, liver or kidney cancer. This sample comprised CD4+ or CD8+ T cells sorted from blood, obtained in a trial of the OX40 agonist ivuxolimab. This rearrangement joins TRBV30 to TRBJ2-2; no clear D. The CDR3 loop is CAWSAITNTGELFF. DNA of the CDR3: TGTGCCTGGAGTGCCATTACGAACACCGGGGAGCTGTTTTTT.